The 19 T cell receptor beta chains below come from one sample, sequenced in a study of T-cell memory formation after mild COVID-19. TCRdb re-analysed the 5' RACE reads in MiXCR, keeping a single row per CDR3 protein. The sample consists of 470,000 or so distinct CDR3 sequences, 20% of them appearing once. The sequenced sample was PBMCs or a T cell subset sorted from them (not recorded which). The receptors shown here come from an adult woman who had mild COVID-19 (a few samples of this study predate the infection). Cell type and time point are not known.

There are a few counts of this clonotype. The genes are TRBV7-9 and TRBJ2-3; D uncertain. Germline V CDR1 and CDR2: SEHNR, FQNEAQ (reference sequence). The CDR3 is made up of 15 amino acids. Trimming left V 1 base short and J 2 bases short, with 10 bases between. In nucleotides, the CDR3 is TGTGCCAGCAGCTTAGTAGGACGCCACACAGATACGCAGTATTTT. This codes for CASSLVGRHTDTQYF. The full variable domain, in which reference TRBV7-9 and TRBJ2-3 provide the parts outside the CDR3, is DTGVSQNPRHKITKRGQNVTFRCDPISEHNRLYWYRQTLGQGPEFLTYFQNEAQLEKSRLLSDRFSAERPKGSFSTLEIQRTEQGDSAMYLCASSLVGRHTDTQYFGPGTRLTVL.

This chain joins TRBV12-3 or TRBV12-4 and TRBJ2-3; D gene uncertain. This CDR3 spans 10 amino acids. With 6 bases removed from V and 9 bases from J, the gap between germline ends came to 7 bases. The CDR3 DNA sequence: TGTGCCAGCAGCTCCGGGACGCAGTATTTT. The encoded protein is CASSSGTQYF.

The V call is TRBV4-1, the J call TRBJ1-2; D perhaps matches TRBD1 (5 bases). Trimming removed 4 bases at V and 2 bases at J, with 17 bases between. In germline, CDR1 is MGHRA, CDR2 YSYEKL. The CDR3 is made up of 16 amino acids. The CDR3 sequence: CASSRSSGGTNYGYTF. In DNA form, the CDR3 reads TGCGCCAGCAGCCGCTCGTCCGGGGGGACCAACTATGGCTACACCTTC.

The chain carries TRBV27 and TRBJ2-7, with D unclear. The CDR3 covers 16 residues. V lost 2 bases, J lost 3 bases, and 17 bases lay in between. Germline loops: CDR1 MNHEY, CDR2 SMNVEV (reference sequence). The CDR3 spells CASSLEGTTRGYEQYF. In DNA, the CDR3 is TGTGCCAGCAGTTTAGAAGGTACTACGCGCGGCTACGAGCAGTACTTC.

This clonotype was recorded a few times. This sequence joins TRBV7-2 and TRBJ2-3; TRBD2 matches at 11 bases. The junction had 8 bases not matched to a gene; V was cut back by 6 bases and J by 6 bases. Germline assignment: CDR1 SGHTA and CDR2 FQGNSA. The CDR3 contains 15 residues. The CDR3 DNA reads as TGTGCCAGCAGACCCACTAGCGGGAGTATGGATACGCAGTATTTT. This translates into CASRPTSGSMDTQYF.

This clonotype has only a few counts. The rearrangement joins TRBV6-2 or TRBV6-3 to TRBJ2-7; D is undetermined. The CDR3 totals 12 residues. Trimming left V 6 bases short and J 3 bases short, with 9 bases between. Germline CDR1 and CDR2: MNHEY and SVGEGT. The CDR3 protein is CASSDRYYEQYF. The CDR3 DNA follows: TGTGCCAGCAGCGATCGCTACTACGAGCAGTACTTC.

The chain links TRBV6-5 to TRBJ1-2; the D is unclear. Germline CDR1 MNHEY, CDR2 SVGAGI. The CDR3 extends over 13 amino acids. V lost 4 bases, J lost 8 bases, and 14 bases lay in between. The CDR3 loop is CASSSSIVGGYTF. CDR3 nucleotide sequence: TGTGCCAGCAGTTCATCAATCGTAGGGGGCTACACCTTC.

This clonotype was seen a handful of times. The chain has TRBV12-3 or TRBV12-4 and TRBJ2-2, with TRBD2 matching 16 bases. With 5 bases clipped from V and 4 bases from J, the junction kept 4 bases outside the gene matches. The CDR3 loop spans 17 amino acids. CDR3 coding DNA: TGTGCCAGCAGTCCCGGGACTAGCGGGGGGGGCACCGGGGAGCTGTTTTTT. This translates into CASSPGTSGGGTGELFF.

The chain combines TRBV9 with TRBJ1-1; no reliable D call. Germline lookup yields CDR1 SGDLS and CDR2 YYNGEE. Trimming took 0 bases from V and 3 from J, leaving 6 bases between them. The CDR3 contains 13 residues. This chain's CDR3 is CASSVGQHTEAFF. The CDR3 nucleotides are TGTGCCAGCAGCGTAGGGCAGCACACTGAAGCTTTCTTT.

This clonotype was seen more than once but under ten times. The chain joins TRBV7-9 to TRBJ2-1; tentative D call: TRBD2 (5 bases). Germline V lookup: CDR1 SEHNR, CDR2 FQNEAQ (reference sequence). CDR3 length: 15 residues. Trimming stripped 8 bases from V and 0 bases from J, with 14 bases between. CDR3 sequence reads: CASLTKTTSYNEQFF. CDR3 nucleotide sequence: TGTGCCAGCCTTACTAAGACTACCTCCTACAATGAGCAGTTCTTC.

The V and J genes are TRBV29-1 and TRBJ2-7; TRBD1 is a possible D gene (5 bases). Trimming took off 8 bases at V and 5 bases at J, with 13 bases between the two ends. The CDR3 has 11 residues. The germline V gene has CDR1 SQVTM and CDR2 ANQGSEA. The CDR3 DNA reads TGCAGCATTCGACAGAGTGACGAGCAGTACTTC. This encodes CSIRQSDEQYF.

There are a few counts of this clonotype. J is TRBJ2-2 and V is TRBV5-1; 7 nucleotides agree with TRBD2. CDR3 length equals 15 residues. J was trimmed by 1 base and V by 7 bases; bases with no gene match: 7. Per germline, CDR1 SGHRS and CDR2 YFSETQ. The CDR3 bases are TGCGCCAGCGGGCATAGCGGGCAGAACACCGGGGAGCTGTTTTTT. As protein: CASGHSGQNTGELFF.

In its sample, this clonotype was seen a few times. V usage is TRBV14 and J usage is TRBJ1-4, with D tentatively TRBD1 (6 bases). The CDR3 is 15 residues long. V was cut by 5 bases and J by 0 bases, with 10 bases left in between. CDR1 and CDR2 from the germline V gene are SGHDN and FVKESK. CDR3 DNA: TGTGCCAGCAGCTCGTGGGACACAACTAATGAAAAACTGTTTTTT. Translation: CASSSWDTTNEKLFF.

This clonotype has at least ten counts. The germline gene is not matched at one end of the junction; a read error may be the cause. This chain joins TRBV7-9 and TRBJ2-1; D could derive from TRBD1 or TRBD2 (6 bases each). The CDR3 loop spans 15 amino acids. CDR1 SEHNR and CDR2 FQNEAQ come from the germline V gene (reference sequence). CDR3 residues: CASSPWRGIYDEQFF. The CDR3 nucleotides are TGTGCCAGCAGCCCGTGGAGGGGGATCTACGATGAGCAGTTCTTC.

This clonotype was seen only a few times. The chain couples TRBV25-1 to TRBJ2-2; D assignment may be TRBD1 or TRBD2 (5 bases each). Per the germline V gene, CDR1 is MGHDK and CDR2 is SYGVNS. This CDR3 is 14 amino acids long. With 6 bases removed from V and 7 bases from J, the gap between germline ends came to 15 bases. This chain's CDR3 is CASRGESGHGELFF. CDR3 DNA sequence: TGTGCCAGCAGGGGGGAAAGTGGGCACGGGGAGCTGTTTTTT. Looking up the rest from reference TRBV25-1 and TRBJ2-2 gives the full variable domain: EADIYQTPRYLVIGTGKKITLECSQTMGHDKMYWYQQDPGMELHLIHYSYGVNSTEKGDLSSESTVSRIRTEHFPLTLESARPSHTSQYLCASRGESGHGELFFGEGSRLTVL.

The CDR3 DNA is TGTGCCACCAGTCCCGGGACTCCTCCAGATACGCAGTATTTT. Protein product: CATSPGTPPDTQYF. The chain carries TRBV24-1 and TRBJ2-3; the D gene is possibly TRBD2 (6 bases). This CDR3 is 14 amino acids long. Trimming removed 6 bases from V and 4 bases from J, with 13 bases in between. Germline CDR1 and CDR2: KGHDR and SFDVKD.

The rearrangement joins TRBV9 to TRBJ2-1; TRBD2 matches 9 bases. Germline CDR1 and CDR2: SGDLS and YYNGEE. After removal of 6 bases from V and 7 bases from J, the junction contained 14 bases not matched to a gene. The length of the CDR3 is 16 residues. CDR3 bases: TGTGCCAGCACCTCTTTTGAGACTAGCGGATTTAATGAGCAGTTCTTC. It yields the protein CASTSFETSGFNEQFF.

The rearrangement links TRBV5-1 to TRBJ2-7; 10 nucleotides match TRBD1. Per germline, CDR1 SGHRS and CDR2 YFSETQ. The trim removed 4 bases at V and 6 bases at J, leaving 10 bases unmatched. The CDR3 is 15 amino acids. The CDR3 DNA is TGCGCCAGCAGCCCATACGGGACAGGGGACCTCGAGCAGTACTTC. Amino acid sequence: CASSPYGTGDLEQYF.

This chain links TRBV19 with TRBJ1-1, with 7 bases identical to TRBD1. Per the germline V gene, CDR1 is LNHDA and CDR2 is SQIVND (reference sequence). Trimming at V came to 4 bases and at J to 6 bases, leaving 11 bases not matched to a gene. This CDR3 is built from 15 residues. CDR3 in DNA: TGTGCCAGTAGTAACACAGGGGCCCCTGGTGCTGAAGCTTTCTTT. It encodes CASSNTGAPGAEAFF.